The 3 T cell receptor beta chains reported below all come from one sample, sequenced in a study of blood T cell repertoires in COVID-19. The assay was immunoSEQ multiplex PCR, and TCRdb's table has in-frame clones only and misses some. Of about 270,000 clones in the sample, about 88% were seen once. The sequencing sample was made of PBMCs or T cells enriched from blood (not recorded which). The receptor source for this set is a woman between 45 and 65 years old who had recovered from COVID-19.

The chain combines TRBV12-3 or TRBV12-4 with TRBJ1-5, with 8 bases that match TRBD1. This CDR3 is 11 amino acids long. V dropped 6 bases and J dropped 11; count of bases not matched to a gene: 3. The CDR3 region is CASRDRGSQHF. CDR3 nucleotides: TGTGCCAGCAGAGACAGGGGATCCCAGCATTTT.

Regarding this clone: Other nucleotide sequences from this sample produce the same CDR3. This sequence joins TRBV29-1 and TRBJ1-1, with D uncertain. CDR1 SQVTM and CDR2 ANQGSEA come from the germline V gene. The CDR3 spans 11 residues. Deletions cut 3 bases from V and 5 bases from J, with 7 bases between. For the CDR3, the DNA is TGCAGCGTTGAGAGAGAAACTGAAGCTTTCTTT. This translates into CSVERETEAFF.

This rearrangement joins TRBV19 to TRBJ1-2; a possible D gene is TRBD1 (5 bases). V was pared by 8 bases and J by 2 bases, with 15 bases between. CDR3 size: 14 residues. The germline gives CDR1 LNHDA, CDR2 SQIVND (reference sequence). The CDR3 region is CASGGDSPNYGYTF. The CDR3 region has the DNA TGTGCCAGTGGCGGGGACTCACCAAACTATGGCTACACCTTC.